These 18 T cell receptor beta chains came from one sample sequenced in a study of cytomegalovirus exposure and HLA in healthy donors. PCR involved 60 Vbeta and 13 Jbeta primers. The repertoire was sequenced with immunoSEQ multiplex PCR; TCRdb's copy has only in-frame clones and lacks some. The data contain about 170,000 clones, about 85% of them singletons. The sequencing input was PBMCs. The receptors originated from a man younger than 40 in good health and CMV-seropositive.

The chain employs TRBV18 and TRBJ2-7; 9 nucleotides agree with TRBD1. CDR1 and CDR2 (germline): KGHSH, LQKENI. V lost 5 bases and J lost 3; bases outside the gene matches: 2. There are 13 residues in the CDR3. The CDR3: CASSEDRGYEQYF. In DNA form, the CDR3 reads TGTGCCAGCTCAGAGGACAGGGGCTACGAGCAGTACTTC.

The chain carries TRBV7-6 and TRBJ2-2, with 10 positions matching TRBD1. Germline CDR1 and CDR2: SGHVS and FNYEAQ. J lost 5 bases, V lost 1 base, and 7 bases had no gene match. The CDR3 covers 17 residues. CDR3 region: CASSLVGQGRGTGELFF. The CDR3 DNA sequence: TGTGCCAGCAGCTTAGTGGGACAGGGGCGTGGAACCGGGGAGCTGTTTTTT.

The chain recombines TRBV7-2 with TRBJ1-2; D unresolved. Looked up from germline, CDR1 is SGHTA and CDR2 is FQGNSA. The CDR3 is 15 amino acids. V lost 0 bases and J 2 bases, leaving 10 bases between the germline ends. The CDR3: CASSLARNGNYGYTF. CDR3 bases: TGTGCCAGCAGCTTAGCGCGGAACGGGAACTATGGCTACACCTTC.

The rearrangement links TRBV28 to TRBJ2-3, with 14 bases lining up with TRBD2. Per the germline V gene, CDR1 is MDHEN and CDR2 is SYDVKM. There are 22 residues in the CDR3. V lost 3 bases and J lost 4; bases outside the gene matches: 21. CDR3: CASSFQFGRDIGTSGSADTQYF. Written as DNA, the CDR3 is TGTGCCAGCAGTTTCCAGTTCGGGCGGGACATAGGGACTAGCGGGAGCGCAGATACGCAGTATTTT.

V and J are TRBV5-1 and TRBJ1-2; D is unclear. V was trimmed by 5 bases and J by 5 bases, leaving 22 bases between them. CDR3 length: 16 residues. Germline values: CDR1 SGHRS, CDR2 YFSETQ. In DNA form, the CDR3 reads TGCGCCAGCAGGCCCGGGAGCCGCGATTCTTTTTATGGCTACACCTTC. Translating gives CASRPGSRDSFYGYTF.

The rearrangement uses TRBV7-2 and TRBJ2-1; 7 nucleotides line up with TRBD2. Trimming removed 1 base from V and 3 bases from J; junction bases left unmatched: 9. Germline loops: CDR1 SGHTA, CDR2 FQGNSA. The CDR3 consists of 17 residues. In DNA, the CDR3 is TGTGCCAGCAGCTTAGGGGGAGCGGGACTATTCTACAATGAGCAGTTCTTC. Protein sequence: CASSLGGAGLFYNEQFF.

CDR3: CASSLAGPNRGGAFF. The DNA for the CDR3 is TGTGCCAGCAGCTTAGCAGGGCCAAACAGGGGTGGAGCTTTCTTT. The rearrangement uses TRBV7-9 and TRBJ1-1; 7 bases line up with TRBD1. In germline, CDR1 is SEHNR, CDR2 FQNEAQ (reference sequence). With 0 bases clipped from V and 10 bases from J, the junction kept 11 bases outside the gene matches. The length of the CDR3 is 15 residues.

The chain combines TRBV10-1 with TRBJ2-2; weak D call: TRBD1 (6 bases). The V gene's germline CDR1 is WNHNN and CDR2 SYGVQD (reference sequence). The CDR3 has 17 amino acids. V lost 3 bases to trimming and J lost 2 bases, with 16 bases between them. In DNA, the CDR3 is TGCGCCAGCAGTGAAACCGGGACAAGTCTTAACACCGGGGAGCTGTTTTTT. Protein sequence: CASSETGTSLNTGELFF.

The chain has TRBV7-9 and TRBJ2-1, with TRBD2 matching 8 bases. The CDR3 covers 16 residues. Trimming cost V 1 base and J 5 bases; bases outside gene matches: 7. The germline V gene has CDR1 SEHNR and CDR2 FQNEAQ (reference sequence). The CDR3 nucleotides read TGTGCCAGCAGCTTAGGTAGGCGGGAGGACCACAATGAGCAGTTCTTC. It specifies CASSLGRREDHNEQFF.

The rearrangement uses TRBV5-1 and TRBJ2-1; 9 bases are shared with TRBD2. The CDR3 runs 19 residues. Per the germline V gene, CDR1 is SGHRS and CDR2 is YFSETQ. The junction had 11 bases not matched to a gene; V was cut back by 0 bases and J by 1 base. The DNA for the CDR3 is TGCGCCAGCAGCTTGGCCGGCGGTAGCGGGAGTACGTCCTACAATGAGCAGTTCTTC. Protein sequence: CASSLAGGSGSTSYNEQFF.

This chain connects TRBV19 to TRBJ2-1, with 11 bases aligning to TRBD1. The germline gives CDR1 LNHDA, CDR2 SQIVND (reference sequence). V was clipped by 4 bases and J by 9 bases; unmatched bases: 5. CDR3 length: 14 residues. CDR3 region: CASSTGQGAIEQFF. Here the CDR3 DNA reads TGTGCCAGTAGTACCGGACAGGGGGCTATTGAGCAGTTCTTC.

This chain connects TRBV6-5 to TRBJ2-1, with no clear D. This CDR3 region has 14 residues. Germline V gene sequence: CDR1 MNHEY, CDR2 SVGAGI. V lost 6 bases and J lost 2, with 11 bases in between. Here the CDR3 reads CASSPGWTYNEQFF. DNA of the CDR3: TGTGCCAGCAGCCCCGGGTGGACCTACAATGAGCAGTTCTTC.

This sequence joins TRBV2 and TRBJ2-1; D remains unclear. The germline CDR1 and CDR2 sequences are SNHLY and FYNNEI. V was clipped by 8 bases and J by 4 bases, with 6 bases between them. The CDR3 has 11 residues. The CDR3 loop is CASVQYNEQFF. The CDR3 DNA sequence: TGTGCCAGCGTCCAGTACAATGAGCAGTTCTTC.

V and J are TRBV29-1 and TRBJ2-1; 11 nucleotides align to TRBD1. Looked up from germline, CDR1 is SQVTM and CDR2 is ANQGSEA. The CDR3 extends over 19 amino acids. V lost 1 base and J lost 4; bases outside the gene matches: 15. The CDR3 region is CSVEGSFGTGGFGYNEQFF. CDR3 in DNA: TGCAGCGTTGAAGGAAGTTTCGGGACAGGGGGTTTCGGTTACAATGAGCAGTTCTTC.

The chain recombines TRBV7-9 with TRBJ1-6, with D possibly matching TRBD1 (5 bases). The germline V gene has CDR1 SEHNR and CDR2 FQNEAQ (reference sequence). V gave up 3 bases and J gave up 7 bases, with 10 bases separating them. The CDR3 is 14 residues long. CDR3 in amino acids: CASSLRGSNSPLHF. CDR3 sequence (DNA): TGTGCCAGCAGCTTGCGGGGGAGCAATTCACCCCTCCACTTT.

The rearrangement joins TRBV19 to TRBJ1-4; D gene ambiguous. Trimming cost V 7 bases and J 10 bases, with 16 bases left between them. The germline V gene encodes CDR1 LNHDA and CDR2 SQIVND (reference sequence). This CDR3 has 13 residues. The CDR3 loop reads CASNSGFVGKLFF. As DNA, the CDR3 is TGTGCCAGTAATTCGGGGTTCGTCGGAAAACTGTTTTTT.

The V and J genes are TRBV4-1 and TRBJ2-3, with D possibly matching TRBD1 (5 bases). Between the trimmed V and J ends, which lost 0 bases and 1 base, there was a span of 8 bases. Germline V CDR1 and CDR2: MGHRA, YSYEKL. This CDR3 is 15 amino acids long. In nucleotides, the CDR3 is TGCGCCAGCAGCCAAGAGGGGCGAGGCACAGATACGCAGTATTTT. Its translation is CASSQEGRGTDTQYF.

The rearrangement links TRBV19 to TRBJ1-5; D gene unclear. The ends were cut back, 11 bases at V and 0 bases at J, with 11 bases in the middle. The germline CDR1 and CDR2 sequences are LNHDA and SQIVND (reference sequence). CDR3 length equals 13 residues. As DNA, the CDR3 is TGTGCCTCTGGAGCGTATAGCAATCAGCCCCAGCATTTT. Its protein is CASGAYSNQPQHF.